This T cell receptor beta chain came from a study of T cell responses to AZD1222 COVID-19 vaccine. For this clone: The antigen is unknown.

Germline V gene lookup returns CDR1 SNHLY and CDR2 FYNNEI. The CDR3 contains 11 residues. V lost 8 bases, J lost 8 bases, and 9 bases lay in between. Sequencing used immunoSEQ multiplex PCR; TCRdb keeps in-frame clones, though not all of them. The profile shows about 160,000 clones, about 91% of them singletons. Notes on the study in general: There were mostly white British donors and more females than males, and clonal diversity was possibly underestimated. Unmutated variant regions are reportedly targeted by nearly half of spike-specific TCRs. Elevations in Spike-specific TCR breadth and depth followed administration of two AZD1222 doses.

The genes are TRBV2 and TRBJ1-4, with a possible D match to TRBD1 (5 bases). The sequencing here drew on peripheral blood, taken 28 days after the second AZD1222 dose. The sequence was collected from an adult who received the AZD1222 COVID-19 vaccine. CDR3 amino acids: CASGAEEKLFF. Written as DNA, the CDR3 is TGTGCCAGCGGGGCGGAAGAAAAACTGTTTTTT.